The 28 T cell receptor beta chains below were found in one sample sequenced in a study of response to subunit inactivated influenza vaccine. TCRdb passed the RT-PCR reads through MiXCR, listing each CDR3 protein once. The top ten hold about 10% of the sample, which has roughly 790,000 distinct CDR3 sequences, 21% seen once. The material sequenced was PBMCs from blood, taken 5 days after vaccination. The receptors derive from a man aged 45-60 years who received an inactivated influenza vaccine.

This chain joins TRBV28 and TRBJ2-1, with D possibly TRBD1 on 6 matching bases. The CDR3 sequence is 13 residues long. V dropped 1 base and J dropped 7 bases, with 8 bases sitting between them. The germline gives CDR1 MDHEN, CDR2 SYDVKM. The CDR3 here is CASSLYQGNEQFF. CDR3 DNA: TGTGCCAGCAGTTTATATCAGGGGAATGAGCAGTTCTTC.

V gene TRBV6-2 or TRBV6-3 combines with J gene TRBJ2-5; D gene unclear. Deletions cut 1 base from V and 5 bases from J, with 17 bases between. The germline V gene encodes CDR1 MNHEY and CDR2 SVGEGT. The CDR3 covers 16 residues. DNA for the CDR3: TGTGCCAGCAGTTACTATGGGAAAACTCGGGTGGAGACCCAGTACTTC. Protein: CASSYYGKTRVETQYF.

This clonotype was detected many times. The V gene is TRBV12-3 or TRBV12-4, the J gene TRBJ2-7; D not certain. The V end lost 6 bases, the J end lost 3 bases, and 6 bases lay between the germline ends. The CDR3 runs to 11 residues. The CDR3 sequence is CASSDYYEQYF. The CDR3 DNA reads TGTGCCAGCAGCGATTACTACGAGCAGTACTTC.

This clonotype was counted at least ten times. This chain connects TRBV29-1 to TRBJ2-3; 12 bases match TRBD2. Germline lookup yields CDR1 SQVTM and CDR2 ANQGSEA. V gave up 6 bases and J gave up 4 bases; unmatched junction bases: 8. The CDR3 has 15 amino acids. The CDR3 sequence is CSVTPGLAGSDTQYF. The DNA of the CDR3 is TGCAGCGTGACGCCGGGACTAGCGGGTTCAGATACGCAGTATTTT.

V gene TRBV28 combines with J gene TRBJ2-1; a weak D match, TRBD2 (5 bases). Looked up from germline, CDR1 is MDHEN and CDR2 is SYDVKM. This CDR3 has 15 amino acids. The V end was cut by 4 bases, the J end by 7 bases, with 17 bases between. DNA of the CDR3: TGTGCCAGCAGTTCCCGGACTTCCCCAAGGAATGAGCAGTTCTTC. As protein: CASSSRTSPRNEQFF.

Here the CDR3 DNA reads TGTGCCAGCAGAAAAGAGTCCGGGCCTAATGAAAAACTGTTTTTT. The encoded protein is CASRKESGPNEKLFF. V usage is TRBV12-3 or TRBV12-4 and J usage is TRBJ1-4; D remains ambiguous. V lost 6 bases to trimming and J lost 3 bases, with 14 bases between them. The CDR3 covers 15 residues.

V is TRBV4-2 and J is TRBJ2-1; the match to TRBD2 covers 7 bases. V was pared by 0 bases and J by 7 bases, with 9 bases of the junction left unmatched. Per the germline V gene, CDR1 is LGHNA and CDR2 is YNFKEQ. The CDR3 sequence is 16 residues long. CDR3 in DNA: TGTGCCAGCAGCCAAGAGGCGGCTAGCGGACAAAATGAGCAGTTCTTC. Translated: CASSQEAASGQNEQFF.

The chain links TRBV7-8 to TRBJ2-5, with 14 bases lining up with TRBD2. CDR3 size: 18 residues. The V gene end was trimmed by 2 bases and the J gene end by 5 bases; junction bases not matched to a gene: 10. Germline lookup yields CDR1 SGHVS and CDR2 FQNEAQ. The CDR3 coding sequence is TGTGCCAGCAGCTTACTACTGACTAGCGGGGGGGCTGGGGAGACCCAGTACTTC. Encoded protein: CASSLLLTSGGAGETQYF.

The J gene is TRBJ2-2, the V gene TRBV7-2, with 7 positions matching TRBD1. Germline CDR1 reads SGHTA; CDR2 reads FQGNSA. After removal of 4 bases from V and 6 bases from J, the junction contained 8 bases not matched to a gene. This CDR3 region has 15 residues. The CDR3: CASSSSGGWAGELFF. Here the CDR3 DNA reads TGTGCCAGCAGCTCATCAGGGGGATGGGCCGGGGAGCTGTTTTTT. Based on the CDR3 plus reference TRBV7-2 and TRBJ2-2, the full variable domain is GAGVSQSPSNKVTEKGKDVELRCDPISGHTALYWYRQSLGQGLEFLIYFQGNSAPDKSGLPSDRFSAERTGGSVSTLTIQRTQQEDSAVYLCASSSSGGWAGELFFGEGSRLTVL.

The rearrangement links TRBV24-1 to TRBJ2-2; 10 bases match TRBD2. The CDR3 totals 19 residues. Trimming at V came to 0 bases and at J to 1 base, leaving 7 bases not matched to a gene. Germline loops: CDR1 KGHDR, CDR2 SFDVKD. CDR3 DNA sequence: TGTGCCACCAGTGATTTGGAGCATCTAGCGGGGGAGAACACCGGGGAGCTGTTTTTT. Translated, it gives CATSDLEHLAGENTGELFF.

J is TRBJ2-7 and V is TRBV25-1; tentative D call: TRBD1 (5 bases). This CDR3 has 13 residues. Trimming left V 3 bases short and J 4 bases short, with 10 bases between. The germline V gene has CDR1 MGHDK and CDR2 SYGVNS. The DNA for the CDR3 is TGTGCCAGCAGTGATTCAGGGAATTACGAGCAGTACTTC. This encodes CASSDSGNYEQYF.

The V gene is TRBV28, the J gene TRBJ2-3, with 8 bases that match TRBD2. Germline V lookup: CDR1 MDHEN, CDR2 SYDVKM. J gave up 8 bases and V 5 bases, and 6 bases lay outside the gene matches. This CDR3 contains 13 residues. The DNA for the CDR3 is TGTGCCAGCAGTACCACGGGGGGGGCTACGCAGTATTTT. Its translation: CASSTTGGATQYF.

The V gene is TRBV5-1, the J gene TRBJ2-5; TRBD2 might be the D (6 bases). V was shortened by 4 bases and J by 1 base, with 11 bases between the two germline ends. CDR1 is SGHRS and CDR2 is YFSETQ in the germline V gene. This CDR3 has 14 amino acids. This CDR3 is CASSRTGSQETQYF. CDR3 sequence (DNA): TGCGCCAGCAGCAGGACCGGGAGCCAAGAGACCCAGTACTTC. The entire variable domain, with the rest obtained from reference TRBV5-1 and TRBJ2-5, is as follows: KAGVTQTPRYLIKTRGQQVTLSCSPISGHRSVSWYQQTPGQGLQFLFEYFSETQRNKGNFPGRFSGRQFSNSRSEMNVSTLELGDSALYLCASSRTGSQETQYFGPGTRLLVL.

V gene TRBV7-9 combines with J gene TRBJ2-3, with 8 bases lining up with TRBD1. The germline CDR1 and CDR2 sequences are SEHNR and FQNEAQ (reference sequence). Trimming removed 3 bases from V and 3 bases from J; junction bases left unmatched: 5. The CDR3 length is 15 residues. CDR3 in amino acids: CASSLDRDSTDTQYF. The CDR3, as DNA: TGTGCCAGCAGCTTGGACAGGGATTCGACAGATACGCAGTATTTT.

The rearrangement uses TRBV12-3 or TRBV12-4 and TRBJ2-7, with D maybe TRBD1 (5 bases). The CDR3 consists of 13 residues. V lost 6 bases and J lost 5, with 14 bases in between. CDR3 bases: TGTGCCAGCAGAACACAGGAATACGACGAGCAGTACTTC. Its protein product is CASRTQEYDEQYF.

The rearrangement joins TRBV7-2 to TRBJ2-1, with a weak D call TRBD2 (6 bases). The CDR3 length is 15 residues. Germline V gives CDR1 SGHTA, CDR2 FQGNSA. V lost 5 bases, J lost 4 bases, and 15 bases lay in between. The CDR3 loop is CASSPLSGRYNEQFF. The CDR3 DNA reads TGTGCCAGCAGCCCCTTAAGCGGGCGTTACAATGAGCAGTTCTTC.

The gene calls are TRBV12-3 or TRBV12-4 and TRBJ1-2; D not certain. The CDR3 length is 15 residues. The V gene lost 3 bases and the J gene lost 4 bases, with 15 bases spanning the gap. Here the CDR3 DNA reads TGTGCCAGCAGTTTGGGGTCCGGTTCGGCCTATGGCTACACCTTC. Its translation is CASSLGSGSAYGYTF.

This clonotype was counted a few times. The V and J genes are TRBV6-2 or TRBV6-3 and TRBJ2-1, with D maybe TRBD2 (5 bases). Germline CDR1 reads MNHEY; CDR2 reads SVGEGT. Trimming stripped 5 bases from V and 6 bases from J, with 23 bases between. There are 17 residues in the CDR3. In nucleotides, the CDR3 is TGTGCCAGCAGTAACAGCCCCCAGAAGGGAGACCCCAATGAGCAGTTCTTC. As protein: CASSNSPQKGDPNEQFF.

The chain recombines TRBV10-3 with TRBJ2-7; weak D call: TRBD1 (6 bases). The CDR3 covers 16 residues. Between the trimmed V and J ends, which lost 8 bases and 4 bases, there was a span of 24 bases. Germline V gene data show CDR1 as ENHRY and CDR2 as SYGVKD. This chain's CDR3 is CAIGREWQGIGYEQYF. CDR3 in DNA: TGTGCCATCGGTAGAGAGTGGCAGGGGATAGGATACGAGCAGTACTTC.

This chain's CDR3 is CASSLPELVAFF. In nucleotides, the CDR3 is TGTGCCAGCAGTTTGCCTGAATTAGTAGCTTTCTTT. The gene calls are TRBV12-3 or TRBV12-4 and TRBJ1-1; D unresolved. CDR3 size: 12 residues. V was trimmed by 3 bases and J by 10 bases, leaving 12 bases between them.

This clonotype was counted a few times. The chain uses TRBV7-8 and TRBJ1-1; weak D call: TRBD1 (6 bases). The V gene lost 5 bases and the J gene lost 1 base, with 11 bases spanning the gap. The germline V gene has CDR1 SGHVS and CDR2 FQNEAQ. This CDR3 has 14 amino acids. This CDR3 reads CASSKRDKNTEAFF. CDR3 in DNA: TGTGCCAGCAGCAAACGGGACAAGAACACTGAAGCTTTCTTT.

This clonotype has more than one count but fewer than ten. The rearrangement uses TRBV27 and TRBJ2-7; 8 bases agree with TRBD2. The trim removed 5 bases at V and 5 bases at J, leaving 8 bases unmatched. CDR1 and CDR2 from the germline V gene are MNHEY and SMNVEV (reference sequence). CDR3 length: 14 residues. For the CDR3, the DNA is TGTGCCAGCAGTAAGGCGAGCGGGAGCAACGAGCAGTACTTC. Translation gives CASSKASGSNEQYF.

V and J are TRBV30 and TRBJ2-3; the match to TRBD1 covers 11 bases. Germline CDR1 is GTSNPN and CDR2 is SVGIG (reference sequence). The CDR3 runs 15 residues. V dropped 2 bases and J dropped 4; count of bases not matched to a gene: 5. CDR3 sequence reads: CAWSKRTGGPDTQYF. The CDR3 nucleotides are TGTGCCTGGAGTAAAAGGACAGGGGGCCCAGATACGCAGTATTTT.

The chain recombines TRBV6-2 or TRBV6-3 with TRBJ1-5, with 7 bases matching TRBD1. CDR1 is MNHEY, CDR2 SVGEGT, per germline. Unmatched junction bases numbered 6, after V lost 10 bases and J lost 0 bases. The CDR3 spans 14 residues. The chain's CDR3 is CATEGQDSNQPQHF. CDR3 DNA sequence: TGTGCCACCGAAGGACAGGATAGCAATCAGCCCCAGCATTTT.

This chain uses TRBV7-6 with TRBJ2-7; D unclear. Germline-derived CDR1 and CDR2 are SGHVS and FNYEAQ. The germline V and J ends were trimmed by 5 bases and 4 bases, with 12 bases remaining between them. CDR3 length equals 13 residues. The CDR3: CASSELDKYEQYF. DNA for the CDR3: TGTGCCAGCAGCGAACTCGATAAGTACGAGCAGTACTTC.

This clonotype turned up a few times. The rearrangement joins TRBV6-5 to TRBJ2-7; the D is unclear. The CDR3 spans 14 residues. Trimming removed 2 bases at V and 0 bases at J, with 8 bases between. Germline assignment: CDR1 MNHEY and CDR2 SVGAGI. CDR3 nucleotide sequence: TGTGCCAGCAGTTACCAAGAGAGCTCCTACGAGCAGTACTTC. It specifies CASSYQESSYEQYF.

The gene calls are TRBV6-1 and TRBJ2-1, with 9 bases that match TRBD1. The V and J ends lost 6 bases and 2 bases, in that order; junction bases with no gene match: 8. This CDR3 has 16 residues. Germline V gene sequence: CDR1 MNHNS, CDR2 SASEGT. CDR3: CASSTTGTGTYNEQFF. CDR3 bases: TGTGCCAGCAGCACAACCGGGACAGGGACCTACAATGAGCAGTTCTTC.

In nucleotides, the CDR3 is TGTGCCAGCAGTGGAGTCTGGGGCACGAGCTCCTACGAGCAGTACTTC. It translates to CASSGVWGTSSYEQYF. V usage is TRBV6-1 and J usage is TRBJ2-7, with D perhaps matching TRBD1 (5 bases). The V gene's germline CDR1 is MNHNS and CDR2 SASEGT. The CDR3 runs 16 residues. V was clipped by 4 bases and J by 0 bases, with 16 bases between them.